These 27 T cell receptor beta chains originate from one sample sequenced in a study of shared clonotypes between healthy human individuals. Data came from immunoSEQ multiplex PCR; TCRdb stores just in-frame clones and leaves some out. This table holds roughly 1,500,000 clones, about 98.5% found once. Input material: naive CD4+ T cells sorted from blood. Subset specified: CD45RA+ positively selected. The receptors come from a man aged 25-45 years in good health.

V is TRBV27 and J is TRBJ2-1, with 8 nucleotides matching TRBD1. The germline V gene encodes CDR1 MNHEY and CDR2 SMNVEV (reference sequence). The CDR3 is 17 residues long. With V trimmed by 2 bases and J by 4 bases, 10 bases remained unmatched. CDR3 in amino acids: CASSLPLGQGAYNEQFF. DNA of the CDR3: TGTGCCAGCAGTTTACCCCTCGGTCAGGGGGCATACAATGAGCAGTTCTTC.

The chain links TRBV5-1 to TRBJ2-1, with 8 bases matching TRBD2. The junction had 4 bases not matched to a gene; V was cut back by 3 bases and J by 2 bases. Germline V gives CDR1 SGHRS, CDR2 YFSETQ. The CDR3 spans 15 residues. The CDR3 sequence: CASSWSGGAYNEQFF. The CDR3 nucleotides read TGCGCCAGCAGCTGGAGCGGGGGAGCCTACAATGAGCAGTTCTTC. The entire variable domain, with the rest obtained from reference TRBV5-1 and TRBJ2-1, is as follows: KAGVTQTPRYLIKTRGQQVTLSCSPISGHRSVSWYQQTPGQGLQFLFEYFSETQRNKGNFPGRFSGRQFSNSRSEMNVSTLELGDSALYLCASSWSGGAYNEQFFGPGTRLTVL.

The V and J genes are TRBV29-1 and TRBJ2-7; TRBD2 matches 9 bases. The germline V gene has CDR1 SQVTM and CDR2 ANQGSEA. The CDR3 has 14 amino acids. After removal of 7 bases from V and 6 bases from J, the junction contained 13 bases not matched to a gene. The CDR3: CSAASGTHLGEQYF. The CDR3 DNA reads as TGCAGCGCCGCTAGCGGGACTCATTTGGGCGAGCAGTACTTC.

The V call is TRBV5-1, the J call TRBJ2-5; 7 nucleotides line up with TRBD1. Germline values: CDR1 SGHRS, CDR2 YFSETQ. CDR3 length: 15 amino acids. J was trimmed by 0 bases and V by 2 bases; bases with no gene match: 4. CDR3 DNA sequence: TGCGCCAGCAGCTTTGGGACAGCGTACCAAGAGACCCAGTACTTC. This sequence encodes CASSFGTAYQETQYF.

The chain has TRBV18 and TRBJ1-1, with D possibly TRBD1 on 5 matching bases. CDR3 length equals 16 residues. Looked up from germline, CDR1 is KGHSH and CDR2 is LQKENI. Trimming stripped 1 base from V and 4 bases from J, with 16 bases between. The CDR3 bases are TGTGCCAGCTCACCACTTGCTGCTGCAGGGACCACTGAAGCTTTCTTT. Its protein product is CASSPLAAAGTTEAFF.

This chain links TRBV15 with TRBJ2-1; D remains ambiguous. Trimming stripped 1 base from V and 3 bases from J, with 13 bases between. Germline V gene sequence: CDR1 LNHNV, CDR2 YYDKDF (reference sequence). This CDR3 comprises 16 residues. The CDR3 nucleotides read TGTGCCACCAGCAGAGCCCCGCGGACCTACTACAATGAGCAGTTCTTC. Residues: CATSRAPRTYYNEQFF.

The genes are TRBV9 and TRBJ2-5, with 8 positions matching TRBD2. CDR3 length: 18 residues. From germline, CDR1 is SGDLS and CDR2 YYNGEE. After removal of 3 bases from V and 14 bases from J, the junction contained 27 bases not matched to a gene. CDR3 coding DNA: TGTGCCAGCAGCGACCGACACCCGGGGGGGATGTCGGCAGACCCCCTATACTTC. Translation gives CASSDRHPGGMSADPLYF.

The CDR3 DNA follows: TGTGCCAGCAGCTTACGAGGGGGCGATATTGGCTACACCTTC. Translating gives CASSLRGGDIGYTF. This sequence joins TRBV11-2 and TRBJ1-2, with 7 bases matching TRBD1. CDR3 length: 14 residues. Trimming at V came to 2 bases and at J to 7 bases, leaving 7 bases not matched to a gene. Germline CDR1 and CDR2: SGHAT and FQNNGV.

The J gene is TRBJ2-4, the V gene TRBV29-1, with TRBD2 identical over 7 bases. The CDR3 is 15 residues long. CDR1 is SQVTM and CDR2 is ANQGSEA in the germline V gene. The J segment lost 7 bases and the V segment lost 5 bases, leaving 14 bases of the junction unmatched. CDR3 coding DNA: TGCAGCGTTCACGCGGGTGGCGGGGGATGGAACATTCAGTACTTC. Amino acid sequence: CSVHAGGGGWNIQYF.

In this sample, this clone turned up once. The chain recombines TRBV18 with TRBJ1-2, with TRBD1 matching 7 bases. The CDR3 extends over 17 amino acids. Germline V gives CDR1 KGHSH, CDR2 LQKENI. Trimming took 3 bases from V and 7 from J; bases not matched to a gene: 17. The CDR3 DNA sequence: TGTGCCAGCTCACCTCTCAGCAGGGGGGCAAGCCCAAGTGGCTACACCTTC. Translated, it gives CASSPLSRGASPSGYTF.

The rearrangement links TRBV5-1 to TRBJ2-6; D gene ambiguous. Germline V gives CDR1 SGHRS, CDR2 YFSETQ. The CDR3 sequence is 16 residues long. V lost 1 base to trimming and J lost 0 bases, with 8 bases between them. CDR3: CASSLLENSGANVLTF. The CDR3 nucleotides are TGCGCCAGCAGCTTGTTGGAAAACTCTGGGGCCAACGTCCTGACTTTC. Complete variable domain (other parts from reference TRBV5-1 and TRBJ2-6): KAGVTQTPRYLIKTRGQQVTLSCSPISGHRSVSWYQQTPGQGLQFLFEYFSETQRNKGNFPGRFSGRQFSNSRSEMNVSTLELGDSALYLCASSLLENSGANVLTFGAGSRLTVL.

V is TRBV7-8 and J is TRBJ2-7; 7 positions agree with TRBD2. The CDR3 is 18 residues long. Trimming cost V 2 bases and J 0 bases; bases outside gene matches: 13. In germline, CDR1 is SGHVS, CDR2 FQNEAQ. CDR3 in amino acids: CASSLRAGEIFSSYEQYF. In nucleotides, the CDR3 is TGTGCCAGCAGCTTAAGGGCGGGAGAGATCTTTAGCTCCTACGAGCAGTACTTC.

This CDR3 reads CASSPGLGANQPQHF. CDR3 nucleotides: TGTGCCAGCTCACCGGGACTTGGGGCCAATCAGCCCCAGCATTTT. The V gene is TRBV2, the J gene TRBJ1-5; possible D gene TRBD1, 5 bases. Germline V gene sequence: CDR1 SNHLY, CDR2 FYNNEI. CDR3 length equals 15 residues. V was shortened by 8 bases and J by 3 bases, with 17 bases between the two germline ends.

The chain recombines TRBV7-3 with TRBJ2-2, with a weak D call TRBD1 (5 bases). From germline, CDR1 is SGHTA and CDR2 FQGTGA. V was shortened by 6 bases and J by 1 base, with 9 bases between the two germline ends. The CDR3 consists of 14 residues. Written as DNA, the CDR3 is TGTGCCAGCAGTTATCAGGGGAACACCGGGGAGCTGTTTTTT. It is translated as CASSYQGNTGELFF.

V gene TRBV5-6 combines with J gene TRBJ2-7; the D is unclear. Trimming removed 4 bases at V and 3 bases at J, with 17 bases between. This CDR3 is built from 15 residues. Germline V gene data show CDR1 as SGHDT and CDR2 as YYEEEE. The CDR3 bases are TGTGCCAGCAGCCCCCGTGGGCCCCGTGACTACGAGCAGTACTTC. The encoded protein is CASSPRGPRDYEQYF.

This clone was detected only once. The chain couples TRBV6-1 to TRBJ1-2; weak D call: TRBD1 (6 bases). Germline CDR1 MNHNS, CDR2 SASEGT. Trimming shortened V by 7 bases and J by 7 bases, and 13 bases separated the two germline ends. This CDR3 region has 12 residues. CDR3: CASTQGRFGYTF. As DNA, the CDR3 is TGTGCCAGCACCCAGGGGCGCTTTGGCTACACCTTC.

This chain links TRBV11-2 with TRBJ2-3, with D possibly called TRBD1 or TRBD2 (5 bases each). This CDR3 has 14 amino acids. Germline lookup yields CDR1 SGHAT and CDR2 FQNNGV. V dropped 5 bases and J dropped 6 bases, with 15 bases sitting between them. In nucleotides, the CDR3 is TGTGCCAGCAGCCGAGGGGCTAGATTGGATACGCAGTATTTT. Amino acids: CASSRGARLDTQYF.

The chain employs TRBV29-1 and TRBJ2-5, with D possibly TRBD1 on 6 matching bases. CDR1 and CDR2 from the germline V gene are SQVTM and ANQGSEA. The CDR3 contains 17 residues. With 3 bases removed from V and 3 bases from J, the gap between germline ends came to 23 bases. Written as DNA, the CDR3 is TGCAGCGTTGAGGGTGGGGCCTTGGGACAATTTGAAGAGACCCAGTACTTC. Translated: CSVEGGALGQFEETQYF.

The V gene is TRBV6-1, the J gene TRBJ2-7; D not resolved. Germline CDR1 is MNHNS and CDR2 is SASEGT. This CDR3 comprises 11 residues. With 8 bases removed from V and 3 bases from J, the gap between germline ends came to 8 bases. DNA for the CDR3: TGTGCCAGCCCGACCAACTACGAGCAGTACTTC. It encodes CASPTNYEQYF.

The chain employs TRBV29-1 and TRBJ2-5; D gene uncertain. Germline CDR1 is SQVTM and CDR2 is ANQGSEA. V was clipped by 5 bases and J by 0 bases, with 7 bases between them. The CDR3 has 12 amino acids. The CDR3 spells CSVSLDQETQYF. The CDR3 DNA reads as TGCAGCGTTAGTCTGGACCAAGAGACCCAGTACTTC.

The rearrangement joins TRBV6-1 to TRBJ2-5, with TRBD2 identical over 7 bases. The J segment lost 0 bases and the V segment lost 6 bases, leaving 7 bases of the junction unmatched. This CDR3 contains 15 residues. Germline CDR1 MNHNS, CDR2 SASEGT. The CDR3 sequence is CASRRRGLNQETQYF. Written as DNA, the CDR3 is TGTGCCAGCAGGCGGAGGGGACTAAACCAAGAGACCCAGTACTTC.

This rearrangement joins TRBV5-5 to TRBJ2-7; 8 nucleotides match TRBD1. The CDR3 totals 16 residues. Per the germline V gene, CDR1 is SGHKS and CDR2 is YYEKEE (reference sequence). V lost 1 base, J lost 2 bases, and 8 bases stayed unmatched. CDR3 DNA sequence: TGTGCCAGCAGCTTGACCCGGGACAGGAATACCTACGAGCAGTACTTC. Translated, it gives CASSLTRDRNTYEQYF.

CDR3 in amino acids: CASSLGQGVYTEAFF. CDR3 in DNA: TGTGCCAGCAGCTTAGGACAGGGTGTGTATACTGAAGCTTTCTTT. This chain links TRBV7-9 with TRBJ1-1; 7 bases are a match to TRBD1. The CDR3 extends over 15 amino acids. Germline CDR1 and CDR2: SEHNR and FQNEAQ (reference sequence). The trim removed 1 base at V and 5 bases at J, leaving 7 bases unmatched.

Concerning this clone itself: The identical CDR3 is also encoded by other nucleotide sequences in the sample. The CDR3 sequence is CASSYGGTEAFF. CDR3 bases: TGTGCCAGCAGTTACGGGGGGACTGAAGCTTTCTTT. J is TRBJ1-1 and V is TRBV6-6; possible D gene TRBD1, 5 bases. Germline CDR1 and CDR2: MNHNY and SVGAGI (reference sequence). Trimming took off 2 bases at V and 5 bases at J, with 6 bases between the two ends. This CDR3 contains 12 residues.

The chain combines TRBV4-1 with TRBJ2-5; the D gene could be TRBD1 or TRBD2 (6 bases each). The CDR3 is 15 amino acids. Trimming removed 1 base at V and 4 bases at J, with 13 bases between. Germline V gene data show CDR1 as MGHRA and CDR2 as YSYEKL. The chain's CDR3 is CASSQGTETRETQYF. For the CDR3, the DNA is TGCGCCAGCAGCCAAGGGACAGAGACTAGAGAGACCCAGTACTTC.

The table lists this clone with a count of one. The chain employs TRBV7-7 and TRBJ2-2; possibly TRBD1 for D (6 bases). The V end lost 2 bases, the J end lost 4 bases, and 11 bases lay between the germline ends. This CDR3 region has 15 residues. CDR1 is SSHAT and CDR2 is FNYEAQ in the germline V gene (reference sequence). The CDR3 DNA reads TGTGCCAGCAGCTTAAGGCAGGGGTCCACCGGGGAGCTGTTTTTT. It is translated as CASSLRQGSTGELFF.

J is TRBJ2-5 and V is TRBV28, with D unclear. V dropped 6 bases and J dropped 0 bases, with 8 bases sitting between them. The CDR3 is 13 amino acids. The V gene's germline CDR1 is MDHEN and CDR2 SYDVKM. The CDR3 nucleotides are TGTGCCAGCAGACTTGCGAACCAAGAGACCCAGTACTTC. This sequence encodes CASRLANQETQYF.